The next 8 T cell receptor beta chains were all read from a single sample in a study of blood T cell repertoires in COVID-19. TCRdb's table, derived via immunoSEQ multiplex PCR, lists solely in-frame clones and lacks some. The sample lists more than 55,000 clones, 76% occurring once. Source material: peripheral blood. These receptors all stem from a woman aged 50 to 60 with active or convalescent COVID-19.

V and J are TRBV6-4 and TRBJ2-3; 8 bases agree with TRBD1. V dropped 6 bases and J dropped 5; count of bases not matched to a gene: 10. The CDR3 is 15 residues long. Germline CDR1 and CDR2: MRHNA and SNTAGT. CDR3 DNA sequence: TGTGCCAGCAGCACCGGCAGGGGGCTAATAGATACGCAGTATTTT. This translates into CASSTGRGLIDTQYF.

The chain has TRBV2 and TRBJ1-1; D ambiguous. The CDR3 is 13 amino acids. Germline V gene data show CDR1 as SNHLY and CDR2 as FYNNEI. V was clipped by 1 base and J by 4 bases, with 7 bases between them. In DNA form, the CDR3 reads TGTGCCAGCAGTGAAGAGTCCGGCACTGAAGCTTTCTTT. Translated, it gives CASSEESGTEAFF. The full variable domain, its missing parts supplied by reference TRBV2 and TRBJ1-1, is EPEVTQTPSHQVTQMGQEVILRCVPISNHLYFYWYRQILGQKVEFLVSFYNNEISEKSEIFDDQFSVERPDGSNFTLKIRSTKLEDSAMYFCASSEESGTEAFFGQGTRLTVV.

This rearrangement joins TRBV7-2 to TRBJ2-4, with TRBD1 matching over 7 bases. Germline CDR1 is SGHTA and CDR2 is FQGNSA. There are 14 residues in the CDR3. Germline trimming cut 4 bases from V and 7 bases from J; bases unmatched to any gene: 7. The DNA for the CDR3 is TGTGCCAGCAGCTCCGACAGGGTATATAACATTCAGTACTTC. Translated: CASSSDRVYNIQYF.

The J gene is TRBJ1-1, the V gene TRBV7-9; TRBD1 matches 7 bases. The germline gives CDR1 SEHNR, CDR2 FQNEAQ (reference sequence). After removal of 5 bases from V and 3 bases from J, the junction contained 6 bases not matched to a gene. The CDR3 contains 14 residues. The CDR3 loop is CASSPTGQDTEAFF. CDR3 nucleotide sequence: TGTGCCAGCAGCCCGACAGGGCAGGACACTGAAGCTTTCTTT.

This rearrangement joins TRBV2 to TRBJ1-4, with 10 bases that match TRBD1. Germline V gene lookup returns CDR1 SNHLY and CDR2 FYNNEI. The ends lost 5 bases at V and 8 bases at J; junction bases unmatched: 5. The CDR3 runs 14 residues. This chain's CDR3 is CASSTGQGCEKLFF. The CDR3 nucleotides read TGTGCCAGCAGTACGGGACAGGGGTGCGAAAAACTGTTTTTT.

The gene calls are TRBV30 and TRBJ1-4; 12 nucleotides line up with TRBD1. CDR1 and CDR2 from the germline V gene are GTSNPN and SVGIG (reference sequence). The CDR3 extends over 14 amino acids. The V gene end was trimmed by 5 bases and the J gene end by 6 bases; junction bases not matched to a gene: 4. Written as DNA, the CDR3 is TGTGCCTGGGGGACAGGGGGCTCGGATGAAAAACTGTTTTTT. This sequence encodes CAWGTGGSDEKLFF.

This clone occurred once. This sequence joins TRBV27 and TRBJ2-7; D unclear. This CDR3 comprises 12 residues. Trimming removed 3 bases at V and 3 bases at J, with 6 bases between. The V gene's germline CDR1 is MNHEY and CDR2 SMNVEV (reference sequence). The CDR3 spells CASSFRGYEQYF. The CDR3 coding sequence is TGTGCCAGCAGTTTCCGAGGCTACGAGCAGTACTTC.

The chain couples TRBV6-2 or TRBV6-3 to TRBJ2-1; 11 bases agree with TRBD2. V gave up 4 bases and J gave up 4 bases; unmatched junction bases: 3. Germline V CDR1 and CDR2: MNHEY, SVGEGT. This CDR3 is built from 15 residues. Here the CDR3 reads CASSSRLAGYNEQFF. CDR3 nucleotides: TGTGCCAGCAGTTCGAGACTAGCGGGATACAATGAGCAGTTCTTC.